This paragraph covers one T cell receptor (beta chain) sequence. The source of the sample is a study of early T cells in non-severe SARS-CoV-2 infection. The CDR3 totals 13 residues. Germline-derived CDR1 and CDR2 are SGHTA and FQGTGA. V lost 1 base to trimming and J lost 6 bases, with 6 bases between them. One entry per CDR3 protein results from TCRdb running MiXCR on the 5' RACE reads. This sample has tens of thousands of distinct CDR3 sequences, with under 7.5% found just once. The chain carries TRBV7-3 and TRBJ2-2, with D unclear. The sequenced sample consisted of whole blood. The receptor's source is an adult who was a healthcare worker with PCR-confirmed SARS-CoV-2 infection or an uninfected control (not recorded which). CDR3 region: CASSLMYPGELFF. The CDR3 nucleotides read TGTGCCAGCAGCTTAATGTACCCCGGGGAGCTGTTTTTT. Full variable domain (missing parts from reference TRBV7-3 and TRBJ2-2): GAGVSQTPSNKVTEKGKYVELRCDPISGHTALYWYRQSLGQGPEFLIYFQGTGAADDSGLPNDRFFAVRPEGSVSTLKIQRTERGDSAVYLCASSLMYPGELFFGEGSRLTVL.